The following is a T cell receptor beta chain sequence with its context. Its antigen is not known. Germline V gene lookup returns CDR1 SNHLY and CDR2 FYNNEI. This CDR3 contains 14 residues. The V end lost 3 bases, the J end lost 2 bases, and 11 bases lay between the germline ends. This specimen comes from a study of shared clonotypes between healthy human individuals. Notes on the study in general: The sharing of about 5.3% of naive CD4 clonotypes was seen across a handful of donors. It was the few donors that limited the genetic and exposure-history diversity represented. Naive subsets tended to show greater estimated richness than memory subsets.

Sorted-subset replicate PCR reactions were performed with roughly 200 ng DNA, corresponding to 30,000 to 35,000 T cell genomes. Assay: immunoSEQ multiplex PCR; the TCRdb copy retains only in-frame clones and omits some. The sample lists more than 2 million clones, approximately 94% occurring once. Sequencing was carried out using naive CD4+ T cells sorted from blood. The subset here: CD45RA+ positively selected. This TCR came from a man aged 18 to 30 in good health. The V and J genes are TRBV2 and TRBJ2-7, with D maybe TRBD1 (5 bases). DNA of the CDR3: TGTGCCAGCAGTGAGGGGCCAGGAACCTACGAGCAGTACTTC. It is translated as CASSEGPGTYEQYF.